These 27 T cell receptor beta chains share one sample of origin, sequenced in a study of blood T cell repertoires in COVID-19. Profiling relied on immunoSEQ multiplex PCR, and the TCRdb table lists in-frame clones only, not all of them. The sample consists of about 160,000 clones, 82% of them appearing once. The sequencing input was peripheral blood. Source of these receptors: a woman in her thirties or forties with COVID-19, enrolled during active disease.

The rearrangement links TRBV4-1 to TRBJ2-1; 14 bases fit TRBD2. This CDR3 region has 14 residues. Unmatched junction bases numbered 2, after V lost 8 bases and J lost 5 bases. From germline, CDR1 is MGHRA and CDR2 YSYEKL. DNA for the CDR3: TGCGCCAGCCGACTAGCGGGAGGGCACAATGAGCAGTTCTTC. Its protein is CASRLAGGHNEQFF.

In DNA form, the CDR3 reads TGTGCCAGCAGCTTAGGGGGACAGCTACAATATGAAGCTTTCTTT. It translates to CASSLGGQLQYEAFF. The V gene is TRBV7-2, the J gene TRBJ1-1; TRBD1 agrees at 7 bases. The V and J ends lost 1 base and 7 bases, in that order; junction bases with no gene match: 9. Germline lookup yields CDR1 SGHTA and CDR2 FQGNSA. This CDR3 spans 15 amino acids.

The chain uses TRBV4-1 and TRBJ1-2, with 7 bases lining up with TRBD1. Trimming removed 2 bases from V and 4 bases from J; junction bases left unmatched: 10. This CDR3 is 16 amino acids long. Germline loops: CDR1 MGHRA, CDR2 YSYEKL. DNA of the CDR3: TGCGCCAGCAGCCAATGGGGGACAGCCTTGGGCTATGGCTACACCTTC. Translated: CASSQWGTALGYGYTF.

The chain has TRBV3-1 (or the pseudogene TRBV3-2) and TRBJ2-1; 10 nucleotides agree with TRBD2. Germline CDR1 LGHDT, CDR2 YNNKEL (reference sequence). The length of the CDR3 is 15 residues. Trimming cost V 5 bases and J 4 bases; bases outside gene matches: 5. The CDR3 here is CASSFLAGVYNEQFF. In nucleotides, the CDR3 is TGTGCCAGCAGCTTCCTAGCGGGGGTATACAATGAGCAGTTCTTC.

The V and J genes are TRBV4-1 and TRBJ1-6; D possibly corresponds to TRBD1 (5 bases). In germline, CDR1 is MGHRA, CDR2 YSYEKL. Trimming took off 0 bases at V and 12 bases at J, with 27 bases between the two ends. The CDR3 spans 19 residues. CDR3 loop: CASSQDPVLGGGRVQPLHF. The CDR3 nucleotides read TGCGCCAGCAGCCAAGATCCGGTGTTGGGGGGGGGAAGGGTTCAACCCCTCCACTTT.

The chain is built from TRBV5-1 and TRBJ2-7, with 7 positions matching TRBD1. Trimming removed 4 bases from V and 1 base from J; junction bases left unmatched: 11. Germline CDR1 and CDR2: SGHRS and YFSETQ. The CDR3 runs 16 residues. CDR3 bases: TGCGCCAGCAGCGGAGCCGGGACAGCTACATCCTACGAGCAGTACTTC. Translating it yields CASSGAGTATSYEQYF.

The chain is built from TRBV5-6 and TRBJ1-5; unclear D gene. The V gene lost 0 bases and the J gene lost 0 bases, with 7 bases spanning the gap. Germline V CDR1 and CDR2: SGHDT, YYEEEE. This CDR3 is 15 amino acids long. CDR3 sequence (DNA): TGTGCCAGCAGCTTGGCAGGATTTAGCAATCAGCCCCAGCATTTT. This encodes CASSLAGFSNQPQHF.

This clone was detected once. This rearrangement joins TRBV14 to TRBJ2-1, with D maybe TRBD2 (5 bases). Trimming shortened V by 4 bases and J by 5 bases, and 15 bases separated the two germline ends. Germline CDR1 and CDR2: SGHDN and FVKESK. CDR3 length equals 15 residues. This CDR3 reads CASSRRAGLNNEQFF. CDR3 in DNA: TGTGCCAGCAGCCGAAGGGCGGGTCTGAACAATGAGCAGTTCTTC.

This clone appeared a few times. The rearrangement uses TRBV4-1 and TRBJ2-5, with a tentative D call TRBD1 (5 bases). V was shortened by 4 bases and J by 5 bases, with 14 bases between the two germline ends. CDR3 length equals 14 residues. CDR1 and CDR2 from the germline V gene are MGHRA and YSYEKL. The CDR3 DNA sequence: TGCGCCAGCAGCCCCGGGTCAGGGATTGAGACCCAGTACTTC. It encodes CASSPGSGIETQYF.

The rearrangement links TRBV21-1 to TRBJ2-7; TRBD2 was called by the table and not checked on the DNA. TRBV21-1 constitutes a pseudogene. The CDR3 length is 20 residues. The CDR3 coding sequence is TGTGCCAGCAGCAAACATTCCCAGGACTCCCGTGGGTCCCTCTTCTACGAGCAGTACTTC. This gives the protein CASSKHSQDSRGSLFYEQYF.

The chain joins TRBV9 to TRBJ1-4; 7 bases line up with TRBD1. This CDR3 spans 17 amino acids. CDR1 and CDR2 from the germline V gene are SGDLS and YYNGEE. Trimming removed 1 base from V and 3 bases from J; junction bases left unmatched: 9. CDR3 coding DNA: TGTGCCAGCAGCGTAAGCACAGGGGTACGATCTAATGAAAAACTGTTTTTT. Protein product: CASSVSTGVRSNEKLFF.

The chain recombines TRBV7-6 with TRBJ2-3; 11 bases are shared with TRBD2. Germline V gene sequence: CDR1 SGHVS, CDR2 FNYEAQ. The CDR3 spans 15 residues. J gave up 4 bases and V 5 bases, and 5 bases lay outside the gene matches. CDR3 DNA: TGTGCCAGCAGCCCTCTAGCGGGGGGTGCAGATACGCAGTATTTT. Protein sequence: CASSPLAGGADTQYF.

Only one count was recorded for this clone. The CDR3 sequence: CASSFGLAGDWFF. CDR3 nucleotide sequence: TGTGCCAGCAGTTTTGGACTAGCGGGAGATTGGTTCTTC. V usage is TRBV27 and J usage is TRBJ2-1; TRBD2 matches 13 bases. Germline assignment: CDR1 MNHEY and CDR2 SMNVEV (reference sequence). J was trimmed by 15 bases and V by 3 bases; bases with no gene match: 5. The CDR3 runs 13 residues.

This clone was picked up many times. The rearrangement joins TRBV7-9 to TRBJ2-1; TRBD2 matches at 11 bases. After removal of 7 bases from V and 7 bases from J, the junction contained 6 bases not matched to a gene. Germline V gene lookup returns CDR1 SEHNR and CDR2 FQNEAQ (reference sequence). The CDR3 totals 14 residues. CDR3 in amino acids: CASIRLAGSNEQFF. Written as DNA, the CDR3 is TGTGCCAGCATACGACTAGCGGGAAGTAATGAGCAGTTCTTC.

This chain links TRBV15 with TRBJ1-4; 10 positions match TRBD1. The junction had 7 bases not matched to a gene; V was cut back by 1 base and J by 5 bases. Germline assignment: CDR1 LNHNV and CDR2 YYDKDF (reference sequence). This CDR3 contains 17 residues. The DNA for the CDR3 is TGTGCCACCAGCAGAGCCGGGACAGGGGTGGTGAATGAAAAACTGTTTTTT. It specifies CATSRAGTGVVNEKLFF.

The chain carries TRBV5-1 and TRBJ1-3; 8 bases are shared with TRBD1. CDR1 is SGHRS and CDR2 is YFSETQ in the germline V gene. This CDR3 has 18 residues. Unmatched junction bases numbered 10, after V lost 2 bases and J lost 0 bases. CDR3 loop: CASSFVPGGSGSGNTIYF. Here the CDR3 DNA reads TGCGCCAGCAGCTTCGTCCCAGGGGGCTCTGGCTCTGGAAACACCATATATTTT.

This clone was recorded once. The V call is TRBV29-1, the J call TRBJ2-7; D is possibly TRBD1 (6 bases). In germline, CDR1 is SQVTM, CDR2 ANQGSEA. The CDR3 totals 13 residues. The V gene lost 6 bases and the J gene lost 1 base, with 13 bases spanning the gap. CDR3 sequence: CSVTQGLSYEQYV. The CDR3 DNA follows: TGCAGCGTAACACAGGGTTTATCCTACGAGCAGTACGTC.

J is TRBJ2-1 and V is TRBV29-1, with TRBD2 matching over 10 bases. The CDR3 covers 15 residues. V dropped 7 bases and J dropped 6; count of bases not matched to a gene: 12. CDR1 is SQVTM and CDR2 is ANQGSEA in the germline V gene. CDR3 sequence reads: CSAVVGAGGLNEQFF. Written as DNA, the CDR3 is TGCAGCGCCGTCGTGGGAGCGGGAGGGCTCAATGAGCAGTTCTTC.

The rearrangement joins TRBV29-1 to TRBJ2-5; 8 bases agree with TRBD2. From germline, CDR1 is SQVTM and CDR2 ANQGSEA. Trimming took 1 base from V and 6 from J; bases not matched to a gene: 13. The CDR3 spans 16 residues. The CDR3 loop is CSVEGATGRAFQTQYF. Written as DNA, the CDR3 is TGCAGCGTTGAAGGGGCCACCGGGAGGGCCTTTCAGACCCAGTACTTC.

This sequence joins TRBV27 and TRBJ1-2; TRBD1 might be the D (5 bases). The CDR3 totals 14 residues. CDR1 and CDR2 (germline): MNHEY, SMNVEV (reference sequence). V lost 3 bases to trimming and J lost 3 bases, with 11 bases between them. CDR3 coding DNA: TGTGCCAGCAGTTTCACCGACAGCTACTATGGCTACACCTTC. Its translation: CASSFTDSYYGYTF.

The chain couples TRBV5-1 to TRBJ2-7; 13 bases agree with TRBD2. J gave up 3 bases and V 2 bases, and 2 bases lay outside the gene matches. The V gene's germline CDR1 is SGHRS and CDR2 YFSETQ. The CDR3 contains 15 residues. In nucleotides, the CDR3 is TGCGCCAGCAGCTTACTAGCGGGAGGGGTCTACGAGCAGTACTTC. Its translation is CASSLLAGGVYEQYF.

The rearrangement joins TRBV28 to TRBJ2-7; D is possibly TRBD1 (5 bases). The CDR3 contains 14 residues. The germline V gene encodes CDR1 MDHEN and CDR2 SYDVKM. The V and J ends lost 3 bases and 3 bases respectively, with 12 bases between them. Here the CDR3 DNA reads TGTGCCAGCAGTTTGGGGCGGCCACACTACGAGCAGTACTTC. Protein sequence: CASSLGRPHYEQYF.

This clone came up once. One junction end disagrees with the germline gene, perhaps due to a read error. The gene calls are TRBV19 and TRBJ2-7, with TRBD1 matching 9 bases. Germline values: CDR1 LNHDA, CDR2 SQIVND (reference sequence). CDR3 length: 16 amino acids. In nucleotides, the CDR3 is TGTGCCAGTAGTCTAGAACCGGGACAGGGTACGTACGAGCAGTACTTC. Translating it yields CASSLEPGQGTYEQYF.

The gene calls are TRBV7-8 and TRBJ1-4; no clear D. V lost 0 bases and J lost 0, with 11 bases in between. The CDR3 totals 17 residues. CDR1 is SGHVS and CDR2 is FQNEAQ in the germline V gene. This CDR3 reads CASSLARVGATNEKLFF. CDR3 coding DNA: TGTGCCAGCAGCTTAGCACGGGTCGGGGCAACTAATGAAAAACTGTTTTTT.

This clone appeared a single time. CDR3 nucleotides: TGTGCCACCAGTGATCGTGGCTTAGCGGGGGGGCAAAATGAGCAGTTCTTC. Protein product: CATSDRGLAGGQNEQFF. The rearrangement links TRBV24-1 to TRBJ2-1; 11 bases agree with TRBD2. V dropped 3 bases and J dropped 7; count of bases not matched to a gene: 10. The CDR3 runs 17 residues. The germline V gene encodes CDR1 KGHDR and CDR2 SFDVKD.

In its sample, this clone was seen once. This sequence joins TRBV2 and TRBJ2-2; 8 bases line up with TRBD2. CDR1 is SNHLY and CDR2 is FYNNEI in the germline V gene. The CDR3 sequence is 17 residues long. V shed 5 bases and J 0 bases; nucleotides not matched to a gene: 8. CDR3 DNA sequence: TGTGCCAGCAGTTACCCGGTAGCGGGGACGAACACCGGGGAGCTGTTTTTT. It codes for CASSYPVAGTNTGELFF.

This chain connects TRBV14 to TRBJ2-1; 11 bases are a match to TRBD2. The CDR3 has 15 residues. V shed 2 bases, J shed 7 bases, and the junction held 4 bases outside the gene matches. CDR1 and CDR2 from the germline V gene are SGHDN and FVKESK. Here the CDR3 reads CASSQPGLAVNEQFF. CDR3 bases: TGTGCCAGCAGCCAACCGGGACTAGCGGTGAATGAGCAGTTCTTC.